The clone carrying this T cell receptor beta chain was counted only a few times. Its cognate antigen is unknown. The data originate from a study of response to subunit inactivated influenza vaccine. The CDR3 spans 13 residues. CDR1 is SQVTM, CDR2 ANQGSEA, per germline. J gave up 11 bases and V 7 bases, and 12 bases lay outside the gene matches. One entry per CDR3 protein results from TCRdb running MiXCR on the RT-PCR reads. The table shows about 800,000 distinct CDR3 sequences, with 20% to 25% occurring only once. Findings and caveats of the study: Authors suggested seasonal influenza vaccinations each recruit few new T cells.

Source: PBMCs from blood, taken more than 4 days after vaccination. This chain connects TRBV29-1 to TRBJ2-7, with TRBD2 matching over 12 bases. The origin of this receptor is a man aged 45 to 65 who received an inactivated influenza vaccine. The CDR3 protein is CSARLAGERAEYF. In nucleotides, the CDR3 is TGCAGCGCCCGACTAGCGGGAGAACGGGCCGAGTACTTC.